The clone carrying this T cell receptor beta chain occurred a few times. Its antigen is still unknown. The TCR beta CDR3 regions underwent amplification using RNA transcripts as the source. The TCR CDR3 first-round RT-PCR relied on the HTBI primer set. TCRdb re-derived calls from the multiplex PCR reads in MiXCR, one entry per CDR3 protein. The sample lists about 420,000 distinct CDR3 sequences, 15% to 18% seen once, with over 12% in the top ten. The data originate from a study of T cells in Graves' hyperthyroidism and ophthalmopathy. When ophthalmopathy did not progress within 18 months, Graves' hyperthyroidism was considered stable. Diagnosis relied on clinical symptoms, serum thyroxine and TRAb, thyroid ultrasound and orbital computed tomography. Study-wide results and caveats: Blood also held most thyroid clonotypes expanded beyond 0.001.

Germline V lookup: CDR1 MDHEN, CDR2 SYDVKM. The CDR3 has 14 residues. Trimming at V came to 4 bases and at J to 7 bases, leaving 6 bases not matched to a gene. What was sequenced was blood. V and J are TRBV28 and TRBJ2-1, with TRBD1 matching over 8 bases. The receptor's source is a woman in her late teens or twenties with Graves' hyperthyroidism. Here the CDR3 reads CASSWAGGRNEQFF. The CDR3 DNA sequence: TGTGCCAGCAGTTGGGCAGGGGGCAGGAATGAGCAGTTCTTC.